This TCR beta chain was retrieved from a study of cytomegalovirus exposure and HLA in healthy donors. In the study overall: HLA-typed donors contributed about 85 million unique TCRs, which were held in an early data release.

13 Jbeta primers and 60 Vbeta primers were used for the PCR. Here immunoSEQ multiplex PCR was the method, and the copy in TCRdb shows in-frame clones only, minus some. This listing includes approximately 80,000 clones. General observations from the study: Later analysis found that TCR beta chains associated with HLA were more clonally expanded than other, equally common chains.

Regarding this clone: Its antigen remains unknown.

The CDR3 totals 14 residues. V lost 6 bases, J lost 2 bases, and 13 bases lay in between. Germline CDR1 reads MNHEY; CDR2 reads SVGAGI. This chain links TRBV6-5 with TRBJ1-2; possible D gene TRBD1, 5 bases. The TCR sequence derives from a woman aged 25-40 years in good health and CMV-seronegative. The sequenced sample was PBMCs. DNA for the CDR3: TGTGCCAGCAGCCCCCGGACACCCAACTATGGCTACACCTTC. Amino acids: CASSPRTPNYGYTF.